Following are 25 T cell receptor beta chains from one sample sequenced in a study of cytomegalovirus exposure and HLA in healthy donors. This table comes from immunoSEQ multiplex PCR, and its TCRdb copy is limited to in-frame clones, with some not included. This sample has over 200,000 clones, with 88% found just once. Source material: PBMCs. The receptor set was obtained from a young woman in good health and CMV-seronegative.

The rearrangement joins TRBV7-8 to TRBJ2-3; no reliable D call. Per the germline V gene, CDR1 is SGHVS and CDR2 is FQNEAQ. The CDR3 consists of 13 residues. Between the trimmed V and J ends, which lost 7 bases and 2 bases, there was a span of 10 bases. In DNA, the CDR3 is TGTGCCAGCATTGCGGTTCTCACAGATACGCAGTATTTT. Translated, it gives CASIAVLTDTQYF.

The CDR3 DNA reads TGTGCCAGCACCCAACTGGACGGGGAGTTAGATACGCAGTATTTT. Protein: CASTQLDGELDTQYF. The chain recombines TRBV7-2 with TRBJ2-3, with TRBD2 as a possible D gene (5 bases). The CDR3 sequence is 15 residues long. The germline V and J ends were trimmed by 7 bases and 5 bases, with 19 bases remaining between them. Germline V CDR1 and CDR2: SGHTA, FQGNSA.

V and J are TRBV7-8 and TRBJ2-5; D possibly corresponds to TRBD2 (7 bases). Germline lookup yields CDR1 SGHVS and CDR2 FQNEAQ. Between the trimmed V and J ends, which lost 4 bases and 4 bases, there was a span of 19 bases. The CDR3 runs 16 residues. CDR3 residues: CASSSSPRGRRETQYF. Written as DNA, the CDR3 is TGTGCCAGCAGCTCGTCGCCGCGGGGGCGGAGAGAGACCCAGTACTTC.

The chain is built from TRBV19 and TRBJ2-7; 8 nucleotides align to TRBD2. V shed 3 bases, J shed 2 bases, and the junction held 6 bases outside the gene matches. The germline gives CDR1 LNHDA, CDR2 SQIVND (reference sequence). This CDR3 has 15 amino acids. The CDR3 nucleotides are TGTGCCAGTAGTATCCAAGCGGGAGCCCCCTACGAGCAGTACTTC. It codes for CASSIQAGAPYEQYF.

The CDR3 coding sequence is TGTGCCAGCAGCTTTTACAGAAACACTGAAGCTTTCTTT. Protein product: CASSFYRNTEAFF. The chain uses TRBV7-2 and TRBJ1-1, with D uncertain. The V and J ends lost 3 bases and 2 bases respectively, with 7 bases between them. Germline CDR1 SGHTA, CDR2 FQGNSA. The CDR3 loop spans 13 amino acids.

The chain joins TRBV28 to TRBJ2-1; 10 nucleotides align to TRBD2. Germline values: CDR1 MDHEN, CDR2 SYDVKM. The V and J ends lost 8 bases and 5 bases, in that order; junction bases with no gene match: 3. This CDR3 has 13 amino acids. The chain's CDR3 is CASRLAGNNEQFF. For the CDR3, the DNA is TGTGCCAGCCGACTAGCGGGCAACAATGAGCAGTTCTTC. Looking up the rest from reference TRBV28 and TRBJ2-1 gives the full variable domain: DVKVTQSSRYLVKRTGEKVFLECVQDMDHENMFWYRQDPGLGLRLIYFSYDVKMKEKGDIPEGYSVSREKKERFSLILESASTNQTSMYLCASRLAGNNEQFFGPGTRLTVL.

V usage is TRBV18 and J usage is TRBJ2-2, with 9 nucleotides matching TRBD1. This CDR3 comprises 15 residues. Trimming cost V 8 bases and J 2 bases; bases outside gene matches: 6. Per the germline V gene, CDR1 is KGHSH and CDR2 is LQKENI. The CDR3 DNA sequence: TGTGCCAGCCGTCGGACAGGGGAAAACACCGGGGAGCTGTTTTTT. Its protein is CASRRTGENTGELFF. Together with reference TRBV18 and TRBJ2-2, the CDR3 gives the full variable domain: NAGVMQNPRHLVRRRGQEARLRCSPMKGHSHVYWYRQLPEEGLKFMVYLQKENIIDESGMPKERFSAEFPKEGPSILRIQQVVRGDSAAYFCASRRTGENTGELFFGEGSRLTVL.

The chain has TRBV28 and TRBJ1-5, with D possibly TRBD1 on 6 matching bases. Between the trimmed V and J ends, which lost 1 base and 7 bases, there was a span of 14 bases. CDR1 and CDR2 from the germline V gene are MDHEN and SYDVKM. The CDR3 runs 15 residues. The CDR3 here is CASSLFVGGGQPQHF. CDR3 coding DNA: TGTGCCAGCAGTTTATTTGTTGGGGGGGGCCAGCCCCAGCATTTT.

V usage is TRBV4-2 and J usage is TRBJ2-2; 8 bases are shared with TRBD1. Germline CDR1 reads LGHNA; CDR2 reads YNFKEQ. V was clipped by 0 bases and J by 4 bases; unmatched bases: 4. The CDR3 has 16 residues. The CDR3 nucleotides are TGTGCCAGCAGCCAAGAGGGGACAGGTCTCACCGGGGAGCTGTTTTTT. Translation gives CASSQEGTGLTGELFF.

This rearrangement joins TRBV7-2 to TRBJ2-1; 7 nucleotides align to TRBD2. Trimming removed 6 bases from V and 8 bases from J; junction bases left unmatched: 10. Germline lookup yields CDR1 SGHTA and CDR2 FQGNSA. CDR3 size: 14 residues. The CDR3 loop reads CASSSGRVFDEQFF. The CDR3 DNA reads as TGTGCCAGCAGTTCGGGGAGGGTATTCGATGAGCAGTTCTTC.

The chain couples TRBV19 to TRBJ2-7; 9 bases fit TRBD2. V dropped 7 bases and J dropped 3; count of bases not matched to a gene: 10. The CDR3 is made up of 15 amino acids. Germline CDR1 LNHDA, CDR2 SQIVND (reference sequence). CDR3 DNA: TGTGCCAGTACTCCTCGACTAGCGGAATACTACGAGCAGTACTTC. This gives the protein CASTPRLAEYYEQYF.

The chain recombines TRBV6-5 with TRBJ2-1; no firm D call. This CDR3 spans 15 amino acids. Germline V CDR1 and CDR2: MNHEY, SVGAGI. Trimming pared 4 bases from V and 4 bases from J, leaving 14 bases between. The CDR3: CASSSPHGAYNEQFF. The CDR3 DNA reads TGTGCCAGCAGTTCCCCCCACGGAGCTTACAATGAGCAGTTCTTC.

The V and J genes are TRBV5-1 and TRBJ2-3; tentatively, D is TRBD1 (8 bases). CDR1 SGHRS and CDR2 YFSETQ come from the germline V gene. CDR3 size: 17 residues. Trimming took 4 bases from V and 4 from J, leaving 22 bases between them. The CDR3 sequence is CASSMGQDLLAADTQYF. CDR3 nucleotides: TGCGCCAGCAGCATGGGACAGGACCTTCTAGCGGCAGATACGCAGTATTTT.

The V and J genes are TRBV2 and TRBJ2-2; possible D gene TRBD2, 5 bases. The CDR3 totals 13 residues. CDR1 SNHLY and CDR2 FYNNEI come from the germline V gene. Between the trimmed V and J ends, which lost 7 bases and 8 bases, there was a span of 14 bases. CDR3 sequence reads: CASNTRGGGELFF. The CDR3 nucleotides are TGTGCCAGCAACACCCGAGGAGGTGGGGAGCTGTTTTTT.

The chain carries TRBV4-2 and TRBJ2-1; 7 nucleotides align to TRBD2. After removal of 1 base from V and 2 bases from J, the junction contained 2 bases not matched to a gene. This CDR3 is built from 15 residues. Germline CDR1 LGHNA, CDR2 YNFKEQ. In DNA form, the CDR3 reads TGTGCCAGCAGCCAAGTAGCGGGTACCTACAATGAGCAGTTCTTC. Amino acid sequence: CASSQVAGTYNEQFF.

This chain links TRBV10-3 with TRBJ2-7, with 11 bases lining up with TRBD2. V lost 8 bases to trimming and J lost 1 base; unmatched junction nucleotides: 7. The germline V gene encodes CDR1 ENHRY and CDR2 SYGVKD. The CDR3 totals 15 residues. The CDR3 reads CAIGELAGASYEQYF. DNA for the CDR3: TGTGCCATCGGCGAACTAGCGGGAGCATCCTACGAGCAGTACTTC.

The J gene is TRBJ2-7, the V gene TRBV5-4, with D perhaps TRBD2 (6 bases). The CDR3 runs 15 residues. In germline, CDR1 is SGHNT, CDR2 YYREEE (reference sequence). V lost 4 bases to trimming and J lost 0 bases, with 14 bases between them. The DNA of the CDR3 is TGTGCCAGCAGCCCGGCTGGGCGGGACTCCTACGAGCAGTACTTC. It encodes CASSPAGRDSYEQYF.

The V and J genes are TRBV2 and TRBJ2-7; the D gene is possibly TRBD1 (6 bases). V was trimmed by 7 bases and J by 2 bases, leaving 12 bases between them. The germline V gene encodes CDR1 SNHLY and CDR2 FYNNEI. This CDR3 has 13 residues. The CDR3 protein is CASIAGDTYEQYF. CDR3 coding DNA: TGTGCCAGCATAGCAGGGGACACCTACGAGCAGTACTTC. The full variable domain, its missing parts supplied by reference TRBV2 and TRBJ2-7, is EPEVTQTPSHQVTQMGQEVILRCVPISNHLYFYWYRQILGQKVEFLVSFYNNEISEKSEIFDDQFSVERPDGSNFTLKIRSTKLEDSAMYFCASIAGDTYEQYFGPGTRLTVT.

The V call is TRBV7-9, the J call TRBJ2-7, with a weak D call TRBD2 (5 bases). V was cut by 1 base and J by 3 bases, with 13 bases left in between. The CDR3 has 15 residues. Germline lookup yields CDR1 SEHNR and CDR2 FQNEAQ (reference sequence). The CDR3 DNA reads TGTGCCAGCAGCTTAGTCGGGGATGGGTACTACGAGCAGTACTTC. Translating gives CASSLVGDGYYEQYF.

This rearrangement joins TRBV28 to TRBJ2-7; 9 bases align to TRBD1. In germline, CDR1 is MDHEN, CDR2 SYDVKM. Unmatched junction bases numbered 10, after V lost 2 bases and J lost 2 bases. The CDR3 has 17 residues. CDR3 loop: CASSLRFLRDRAYEQYF. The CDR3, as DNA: TGTGCCAGCAGTTTACGCTTCCTCCGGGACAGGGCCTACGAGCAGTACTTC. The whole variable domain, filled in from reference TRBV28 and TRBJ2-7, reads DVKVTQSSRYLVKRTGEKVFLECVQDMDHENMFWYRQDPGLGLRLIYFSYDVKMKEKGDIPEGYSVSREKKERFSLILESASTNQTSMYLCASSLRFLRDRAYEQYFGPGTRLTVT.

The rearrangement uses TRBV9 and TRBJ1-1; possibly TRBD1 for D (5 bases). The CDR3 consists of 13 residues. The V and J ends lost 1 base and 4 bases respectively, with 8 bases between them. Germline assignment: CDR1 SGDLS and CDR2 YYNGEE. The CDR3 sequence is CASSVTGGTEAFF. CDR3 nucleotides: TGTGCCAGCAGCGTAACGGGGGGCACTGAAGCTTTCTTT.

The CDR3: CASSARQGPYNEQFF. DNA of the CDR3: TGTGCCAGCAGCGCCCGACAGGGGCCCTACAATGAGCAGTTCTTC. The chain employs TRBV7-8 and TRBJ2-1, with 8 bases that match TRBD1. Germline V gene data show CDR1 as SGHVS and CDR2 as FQNEAQ. CDR3 size: 15 residues. V was clipped by 5 bases and J by 2 bases; unmatched bases: 5.

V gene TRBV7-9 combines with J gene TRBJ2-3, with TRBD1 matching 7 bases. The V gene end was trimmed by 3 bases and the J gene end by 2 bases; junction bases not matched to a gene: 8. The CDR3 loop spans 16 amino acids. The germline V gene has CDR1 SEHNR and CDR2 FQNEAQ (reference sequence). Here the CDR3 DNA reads TGTGCCAGCAGCTTCGGAGGACAGGAGTTCACAGATACGCAGTATTTT. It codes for CASSFGGQEFTDTQYF. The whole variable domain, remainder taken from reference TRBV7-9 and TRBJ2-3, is DTGVSQNPRHKITKRGQNVTFRCDPISEHNRLYWYRQTLGQGPEFLTYFQNEAQLEKSRLLSDRFSAERPKGSFSTLEIQRTEQGDSAMYLCASSFGGQEFTDTQYFGPGTRLTVL.

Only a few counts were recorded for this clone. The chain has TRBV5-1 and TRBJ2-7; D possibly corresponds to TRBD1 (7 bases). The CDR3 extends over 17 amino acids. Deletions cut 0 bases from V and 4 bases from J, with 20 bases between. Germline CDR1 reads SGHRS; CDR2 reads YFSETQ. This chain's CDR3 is CASSLVVRRGTAYEQYF. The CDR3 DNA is TGCGCCAGCAGCTTGGTAGTCAGGAGGGGGACAGCATACGAGCAGTACTTC. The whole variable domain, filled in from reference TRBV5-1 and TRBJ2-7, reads KAGVTQTPRYLIKTRGQQVTLSCSPISGHRSVSWYQQTPGQGLQFLFEYFSETQRNKGNFPGRFSGRQFSNSRSEMNVSTLELGDSALYLCASSLVVRRGTAYEQYFGPGTRLTVT.

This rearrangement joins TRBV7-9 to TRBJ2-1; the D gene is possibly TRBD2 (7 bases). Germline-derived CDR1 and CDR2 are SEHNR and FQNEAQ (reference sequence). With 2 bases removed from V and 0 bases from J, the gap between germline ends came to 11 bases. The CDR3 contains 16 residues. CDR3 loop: CASSLRGGLSYNEQFF. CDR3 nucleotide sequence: TGTGCCAGCAGCTTAAGGGGGGGGCTCTCCTACAATGAGCAGTTCTTC.